This is a list of T cell receptor beta chains from one sample in a study of Ad26.COV2.S vaccination and SARS-CoV-2 variants. The protocol was immunoSEQ multiplex PCR, while the TCRdb copy is restricted to in-frame clones and leaves out a portion. The table shows approximately 360,000 clones, with under 90% occurring only once. The starting material was peripheral blood, obtained in a trial of Ad26.COV2.S vaccine versus placebo. The source is a person between 18 and 65 years old who received the Ad26.COV2.S COVID-19 vaccine or a placebo. Each CDR3 is given with its conserved first and last residue. D genes are given only for firm matches. Clone size appears in some rows only: once, few, many, or a class for an expanded clone.

abundance: .
d_gene: TRBD2
v_gene: TRBV7-3
j_gene: TRBJ2-1
CDR3aa: CASPTPRTSFF
CDR3nt: TGTGCCAGCCCGACTCCGCGGACTAGTTTCTTC

abundance: .
d_gene: TRBD1
v_gene: TRBV6-5
j_gene: TRBJ1-5
CDR3aa: CASSYGRGIQPQHF
CDR3nt: TGTGCCAGCAGTTACGGCAGGGGGATTCAGCCCCAGCATTTT

abundance: .
d_gene: .
v_gene: TRBV6-5
j_gene: TRBJ1-1
CDR3aa: CASMPGHTEAFF
CDR3nt: TGTGCCAGCATGCCGGGGCACACTGAAGCTTTCTTT

abundance: .
d_gene: TRBD2
v_gene: TRBV12-5
j_gene: TRBJ2-1
CDR3aa: CASGFSGGGYNEQFF
CDR3nt: TGTGCTAGTGGTTTCAGCGGGGGGGGCTACAATGAGCAGTTCTTC

abundance: .
d_gene: TRBD2
v_gene: TRBV30
j_gene: TRBJ2-5
CDR3aa: CAWRVAGVEGTQYF
CDR3nt: TGTGCCTGGAGGGTAGCGGGAGTGGAAGGGACCCAGTACTTC

abundance: .
d_gene: .
v_gene: TRBV15
j_gene: TRBJ2-3
CDR3aa: CATSRDGPQYF
CDR3nt: TGTGCCACCAGCAGAGACGGTCCGCAGTATTTT

abundance: .
d_gene: .
v_gene: TRBV18
j_gene: TRBJ2-3
CDR3aa: CASSPFQTRRTDTQYF
CDR3nt: TGTGCCAGCTCACCCTTCCAAACCCGACGGACAGATACGCAGTATTTT

abundance: .
d_gene: TRBD1
v_gene: TRBV7-9
j_gene: TRBJ1-2
CDR3aa: CASSMGQGGGYTF
CDR3nt: TGTGCCAGCAGCATGGGACAGGGTGGAGGCTACACCTTC

abundance: .
d_gene: .
v_gene: TRBV6-5
j_gene: TRBJ1-6
CDR3aa: CASSNGGGGSPLHF
CDR3nt: TGTGCCAGCAGCAACGGGGGGGGCGGCTCACCCCTCCACTTT

abundance: .
d_gene: TRBD1
v_gene: TRBV11-1
j_gene: TRBJ2-1
CDR3aa: CASSSSGTGPYNEQFF
CDR3nt: TGTGCCAGCAGCTCCTCCGGGACAGGGCCCTACAATGAGCAGTTCTTC

abundance: .
d_gene: TRBD2
v_gene: TRBV29-1
j_gene: TRBJ2-3
CDR3aa: CSVEGLLSGGPPDTQYF
CDR3nt: TGCAGCGTTGAAGGTTTACTTAGCGGGGGCCCCCCAGATACGCAGTATTTT

abundance: .
d_gene: TRBD2
v_gene: TRBV6-2/TRBV6-3
j_gene: TRBJ2-3
CDR3aa: CASSYSILRGGADTQYF
CDR3nt: TGTGCCAGCAGTTACTCGATACTTCGGGGGGGAGCAGATACGCAGTATTTT

abundance: .
d_gene: .
v_gene: TRBV10-2
j_gene: TRBJ1-2
CDR3aa: CASSEFFLGTGERGYTF
CDR3nt: TGCGCCAGCAGTGAGTTCTTTTTAGGGACCGGGGAAAGGGGCTACACCTTC

abundance: .
d_gene: .
v_gene: TRBV9
j_gene: TRBJ1-3
CDR3aa: CASSVAGFGNTIYF
CDR3nt: TGTGCCAGCAGCGTAGCAGGTTTTGGAAACACCATATATTTT

abundance: .
d_gene: .
v_gene: TRBV6-5
j_gene: TRBJ1-1
CDR3aa: CASSYSAGTEAFF
CDR3nt: TGTGCCAGCAGTTACTCGGCGGGAACTGAAGCTTTCTTT

abundance: .
d_gene: .
v_gene: TRBV9
j_gene: TRBJ1-3
CDR3aa: CASSQQANTIYF
CDR3nt: TGTGCCAGCAGCCAACAGGCCAACACCATATATTTT

abundance: few
d_gene: TRBD2
v_gene: TRBV9
j_gene: TRBJ2-7
CDR3aa: CASSVGSSGYEQYF
CDR3nt: TGTGCCAGCAGCGTAGGATCTAGCGGGTACGAGCAGTACTTC

abundance: .
d_gene: TRBD1
v_gene: TRBV5-4
j_gene: TRBJ1-2
CDR3aa: CASRLGQGHYGYTF
CDR3nt: TGTGCCAGCAGACTGGGACAGGGCCACTATGGCTACACCTTC

abundance: .
d_gene: TRBD2
v_gene: TRBV4-2
j_gene: TRBJ2-2
CDR3aa: CASSHGTSGSSAGELFF
CDR3nt: TGTGCCAGCAGCCACGGGACTAGCGGGAGTTCTGCCGGGGAGCTGTTTTTT

abundance: .
d_gene: .
v_gene: TRBV19
j_gene: TRBJ2-1
CDR3aa: CASNAGAFYNEQFF
CDR3nt: TGTGCCAGTAACGCGGGGGCCTTCTACAATGAGCAGTTCTTC

abundance: once
d_gene: TRBD2
v_gene: TRBV7-2
j_gene: TRBJ2-7
CDR3aa: CASSRGGPYEQYF
CDR3nt: TGTGCCAGCAGCCGGGGGGGGCCCTACGAGCAGTACTTC

abundance: .
d_gene: .
v_gene: TRBV24-1
j_gene: TRBJ1-5
CDR3aa: CATSDSRRANQPQHF
CDR3nt: TGTGCCACCAGTGATTCCCGGAGGGCCAATCAGCCCCAGCATTTT

abundance: .
d_gene: .
v_gene: TRBV6-4
j_gene: TRBJ1-2
CDR3aa: CASSAGGSGYGYTF
CDR3nt: TGTGCCAGCAGTGCTGGGGGGTCGGGCTATGGCTACACCTTC

abundance: .
d_gene: .
v_gene: TRBV5-6
j_gene: TRBJ2-2
CDR3aa: CASSLRDSGNTGELFF
CDR3nt: TGTGCCAGCAGCTTGCGCGACAGCGGGAACACCGGGGAGCTGTTTTTT

abundance: .
d_gene: TRBD1
v_gene: TRBV12-3/TRBV12-4
j_gene: TRBJ2-7
CDR3aa: CASGQGIYEQYF
CDR3nt: TGTGCCAGCGGACAGGGGATCTACGAGCAGTACTTC

abundance: .
d_gene: .
v_gene: TRBV4-1
j_gene: TRBJ2-3
CDR3aa: CASSQEFAGGGDTQYF
CDR3nt: TGCGCCAGCAGCCAAGAGTTCGCGGGTGGAGGGGATACGCAGTATTTT

abundance: .
d_gene: .
v_gene: TRBV2
j_gene: TRBJ1-1
CDR3aa: CASSEAFGQANTEAFF
CDR3nt: TGTGCCAGCAGTGAAGCGTTCGGGCAAGCAAACACTGAAGCTTTCTTT

abundance: .
d_gene: TRBD2
v_gene: TRBV5-1
j_gene: TRBJ2-1
CDR3aa: CASSLESAGGYREQFF
CDR3nt: TGCGCCAGCAGCTTGGAATCTGCGGGAGGGTATCGTGAGCAGTTCTTC

abundance: few
d_gene: .
v_gene: TRBV12-3/TRBV12-4
j_gene: TRBJ2-7
CDR3aa: CASRLTHTMLYF
CDR3nt: TGTGCCAGCAGATTGACACACACGATGTTGTACTTC

abundance: .
d_gene: TRBD1
v_gene: TRBV12-3/TRBV12-4
j_gene: TRBJ2-7
CDR3aa: CASSFGTGDEQYF
CDR3nt: TGTGCCAGCAGTTTCGGGACAGGGGACGAGCAGTACTTC

abundance: .
d_gene: .
v_gene: TRBV27
j_gene: TRBJ2-7
CDR3aa: CASSLRPGVSYEQYF
CDR3nt: TGTGCCAGCAGTTTAAGGCCAGGGGTTTCCTACGAGCAGTACTTC

abundance: .
d_gene: .
v_gene: TRBV7-2
j_gene: TRBJ1-3
CDR3aa: CASSLMLSGNTIYF
CDR3nt: TGTGCCAGCAGCCTGATGCTCTCTGGAAACACCATATATTTT

abundance: once
d_gene: .
v_gene: TRBV27
j_gene: TRBJ1-5
CDR3aa: CASSSRRLRWEPQHF
CDR3nt: TGTGCCAGCAGTTCTCGGCGGCTCAGGTGGGAGCCCCAGCATTTT

abundance: .
d_gene: TRBD2
v_gene: TRBV7-9
j_gene: TRBJ2-7
CDR3aa: CASSSDSGTSGRSYEQYF
CDR3nt: TGTGCCAGCAGCTCCGATTCCGGGACTAGCGGGAGGTCCTACGAGCAGTACTTC

abundance: .
d_gene: .
v_gene: TRBV5-5
j_gene: TRBJ2-7
CDR3aa: CASSLAKGYEQYF
CDR3nt: TGTGCCAGCAGCTTGGCTAAGGGATACGAGCAGTACTTC

abundance: .
d_gene: .
v_gene: TRBV29-1
j_gene: TRBJ1-2
CDR3aa: CSVGARQATFYGYTF
CDR3nt: TGCAGCGTTGGAGCGAGACAGGCGACGTTCTATGGCTACACCTTC

abundance: .
d_gene: .
v_gene: TRBV18
j_gene: TRBJ1-2
CDR3aa: CASSLDRYGYTF
CDR3nt: TGTGCCAGCTCACTGGACAGATATGGCTACACCTTC

abundance: .
d_gene: .
v_gene: TRBV11-2
j_gene: TRBJ1-1
CDR3aa: CASSLVGGNTEAFF
CDR3nt: TGTGCCAGCAGCTTAGTCGGGGGGAACACTGAAGCTTTCTTT

abundance: .
d_gene: TRBD2
v_gene: TRBV3-1/TRBV3-2
j_gene: TRBJ2-7
CDR3aa: CASSHSGRAEAYEQYF
CDR3nt: TGTGCCAGCAGCCATAGCGGGAGGGCCGAGGCTTACGAGCAGTACTTC

abundance: .
d_gene: .
v_gene: TRBV4-2
j_gene: TRBJ1-2
CDR3aa: CASSQDNRANYGYTF
CDR3nt: TGTGCCAGCAGCCAAGATAACAGAGCTAACTATGGCTACACCTTC

abundance: once
d_gene: .
v_gene: TRBV20-1
j_gene: TRBJ1-1
CDR3aa: CSARQNTEAFF
CDR3nt: TGCAGTGCTAGACAGAACACTGAAGCTTTCTTT

abundance: .
d_gene: TRBD1
v_gene: TRBV2
j_gene: TRBJ2-7
CDR3aa: CASSVGTGTYEQYF
CDR3nt: TGTGCCAGCAGTGTGGGGACAGGGACCTACGAGCAGTACTTC

abundance: .
d_gene: .
v_gene: TRBV27
j_gene: TRBJ1-4
CDR3aa: CASSSPGRYNEKLFF
CDR3nt: TGTGCCAGCAGTTCCCCGGGGCGGTATAATGAAAAACTGTTTTTT

abundance: .
d_gene: TRBD1
v_gene: TRBV12-5
j_gene: TRBJ2-7
CDR3aa: CASGLDRGRGLYEQYF
CDR3nt: TGTGCTAGTGGGCTAGACAGGGGCCGAGGTCTCTACGAGCAGTACTTC

abundance: .
d_gene: .
v_gene: TRBV2
j_gene: TRBJ2-5
CDR3aa: CASSDHAETQYF
CDR3nt: TGTGCCAGCAGTGATCACGCAGAGACCCAGTACTTC

abundance: .
d_gene: .
v_gene: TRBV19
j_gene: TRBJ1-1
CDR3aa: CASFSGYMNTEAFF
CDR3nt: TGTGCCAGCTTCTCAGGGTATATGAACACTGAAGCTTTCTTT

abundance: .
d_gene: .
v_gene: TRBV2
j_gene: TRBJ2-4
CDR3aa: CASSDSGTRAKNIQYF
CDR3nt: TGTGCCAGCAGTGACTCCGGGACGAGAGCCAAAAACATTCAGTACTTC

abundance: few
d_gene: .
v_gene: TRBV2
j_gene: TRBJ1-2
CDR3aa: CASSAHRALDYGYTF
CDR3nt: TGTGCCAGCAGTGCGCACAGGGCTCTCGACTATGGCTACACCTTC

abundance: .
d_gene: .
v_gene: TRBV14
j_gene: TRBJ2-1
CDR3aa: CASSQVFEQFF
CDR3nt: TGTGCCAGCAGCCAAGTATTCGAGCAGTTCTTC

abundance: .
d_gene: .
v_gene: TRBV14
j_gene: TRBJ1-1
CDR3aa: CASSSYLAWNTEAFF
CDR3nt: TGTGCCAGCAGCTCCTACCTCGCCTGGAACACTGAAGCTTTCTTT

abundance: few
d_gene: .
v_gene: TRBV4-1
j_gene: TRBJ1-2
CDR3aa: CASSPEPFVLGYTF
CDR3nt: TGCGCCAGCAGCCCTGAACCCTTTGTTCTTGGCTACACCTTC

abundance: once
d_gene: .
v_gene: TRBV15
j_gene: TRBJ1-6
CDR3aa: CATSGGGAPSPLHF
CDR3nt: TGTGCCACCAGCGGAGGGGGGGCACCTTCACCCCTCCACTTT

abundance: .
d_gene: TRBD1
v_gene: TRBV5-5
j_gene: TRBJ1-1
CDR3aa: CASSGGTGGTEAFF
CDR3nt: TGTGCCAGCAGCGGTGGGACAGGGGGCACTGAAGCTTTCTTT

abundance: .
d_gene: TRBD2
v_gene: TRBV11-2
j_gene: TRBJ2-3
CDR3aa: CASSLYGRALADTQYF
CDR3nt: TGTGCCAGCAGCTTATACGGGAGGGCCTTGGCAGATACGCAGTATTTT

abundance: .
d_gene: TRBD2
v_gene: TRBV29-1
j_gene: TRBJ2-1
CDR3aa: CSVEDRGQREYNEQFF
CDR3nt: TGCAGCGTTGAAGATCGTGGCCAGCGGGAGTACAATGAGCAGTTCTTC

abundance: .
d_gene: TRBD1
v_gene: TRBV2
j_gene: TRBJ1-1
CDR3aa: CATSGTGMAEAFF
CDR3nt: TGTGCGACTTCCGGGACAGGGATGGCTGAAGCTTTCTTT

abundance: .
d_gene: TRBD2
v_gene: TRBV2
j_gene: TRBJ2-1
CDR3aa: CASCLAENNEQFF
CDR3nt: TGTGCCAGCTGCCTAGCGGAGAACAATGAGCAGTTCTTC